Below, one T cell receptor (beta chain) is given with its context. V trimming: 4 bases; J trimming: 2 bases; junction bases outside the gene matches: 4. Germline assignment: CDR1 LNHNV and CDR2 YYDKDF (reference sequence). The CDR3 totals 14 residues. This entry comes from a study of radiotherapy plus CTLA-4 blockade in lung cancer. The repertoire was sequenced with immunoSEQ multiplex PCR; TCRdb's copy has only in-frame clones and lacks some. The sample has 81,000 or so clones; roughly four fifths are singletons. The material was peripheral blood, obtained from a patient treated with radiotherapy plus ipilimumab. This TCR was recovered from a human donor with non-small cell lung cancer that progressed on radiotherapy plus ipilimumab. The chain links TRBV15 to TRBJ1-2; TRBD1 matches at 7 bases. CDR3 region: CATSISGGNYGYTF. The CDR3 DNA sequence: TGTGCCACCAGCATCTCAGGGGGGAACTATGGCTACACCTTC. The whole variable domain, filled in from reference TRBV15 and TRBJ1-2, reads DAMVIQNPRYQVTQFGKPVTLSCSQTLNHNVMYWYQQKSSQAPKLLFHYYDKDFNNEADTPDNFQSRRPNTSFCFLDIRSPGLGDTAMYLCATSISGGNYGYTFGSGTRLTVV.